These T cell receptor beta chains were read from a single sample in a study of T cell responses to AZD1222 COVID-19 vaccine. Here immunoSEQ multiplex PCR was the method, and the copy in TCRdb shows in-frame clones only, minus some. The table has about 150,000 clones, approximately 86% seen once; the top ten hold around 3%. The sequenced sample was peripheral blood, obtained on day 0 of AZD1222 vaccination. All receptors derive from an adult in good health. CDR3s include the opening cysteine and the closing phenylalanine or tryptophan. A D gene is named only where the DNA matches it firmly. Size tells how often a clone was seen (once, few, many) or the class of an expanded clone, and some rows leave it out.

D,V,size,J,DNA,CDR3
TRBD1,TRBV7-3,-,TRBJ2-7,TGTGCCAGCAGCTTAACCGGGGACAGGGTCTACGAGCAGTACTTC,CASSLTGDRVYEQYF
TRBD1,TRBV28,-,TRBJ1-1,TGTGCCAGCACCGGACAGGGTCTGTGGACTGAAGCTTTCTTT,CASTGQGLWTEAFF
-,TRBV6-6,-,TRBJ1-4,TGTGCCAGCAGTTACTCCCCTCGGGACTATAATGAAAAACTGTTTTTT,CASSYSPRDYNEKLFF
TRBD1,TRBV13,-,TRBJ1-1,TGTGCCAGCAGCGAGTATAACAGGGGAGTTACGACTGAAGCTTTCTTT,CASSEYNRGVTTEAFF
-,TRBV30,-,TRBJ1-5,TGTGCCTGGGGACAGTCGAGCAATCAGCCCCAGCATTTT,CAWGQSSNQPQHF
-,TRBV4-1,few,TRBJ1-2,TGCGCCAGCAGCCAAGAGCGTCCTAACTATGGCTACACCTTC,CASSQERPNYGYTF
-,TRBV7-2,-,TRBJ2-1,TGTGCCAGCAGCTTATCCCCGGGAGTCAATGAGCAGTTCTTC,CASSLSPGVNEQFF
-,TRBV19,-,TRBJ1-4,TGTGCCACCCTACGTGCGGGGGGCAGCGAAAAACTGTTTTTT,CATLRAGGSEKLFF
TRBD1,TRBV11-2,-,TRBJ2-5,TGTGCCAGCAGCCTCAGGACAGGGATGGAGACCCAGTACTTC,CASSLRTGMETQYF
-,TRBV7-9,-,TRBJ1-1,TGTGCCAGCAGCTTAAATACAGGGCCTGAAGCTTTCTTT,CASSLNTGPEAFF
TRBD2,TRBV5-1,few,TRBJ2-3,TGCGCCAGCAGCTTGGCCCAGCGGGAGCGGGGGTATACGCAGTATTTT,CASSLAQRERGYTQYF
TRBD1,TRBV30,-,TRBJ1-1,TGTGCCTGGAGTGTACGAAGGACAGGGGGCACTGAAGCTTTCTTT,CAWSVRRTGGTEAFF
TRBD2,TRBV7-7,-,TRBJ2-5,TGTGCCAGCAGCTCTCTCGCGGGACTAGGATCACAAGAGACCCAGTACTTC,CASSSLAGLGSQETQYF
-,TRBV7-9,once,TRBJ1-2,TGTGCCAGCAGGTCCGACGGAGGCTACACCTTC,CASRSDGGYTF
-,TRBV11-2,-,TRBJ2-7,TGTGCCAGCAGCCACGGACCTAACGAGCAGTACTTC,CASSHGPNEQYF
-,TRBV13,-,TRBJ2-7,TGTGCCAGCAGCCCAAGGATTGCGGGTGAGCAGTACTTC,CASSPRIAGEQYF
-,TRBV3-1/TRBV3-2,-,TRBJ2-7,TGTGCCAGCAGCCGAAACACCTACGAGCAGTACTTC,CASSRNTYEQYF